This T cell receptor (beta chain) was found in a study of CD8 T cells in ankylosing spondylitis. Regarding the study as a whole: Disease-associated clones were CD8+ and fairly uncommon in peripheral blood. A TCR beta motif of 7 to 9 highly homologous variants seemed to mark ankylosing spondylitis blood.

TCRdb re-called the 5' RACE reads with MiXCR, one entry per CDR3 protein. Of about 25,000 distinct CDR3 sequences listed, 2.5% were seen once; the top ten hold approximately 7.6%. At least ten counts were recorded for this clonotype. Its antigen is as yet unknown. The sequence derives from a female donor with ankylosing spondylitis or in good health (not recorded which). The sequencing sample was made of blood, either unsorted or a sorted T cell fraction (not recorded which).

Here the CDR3 reads CASSPGTSSYNEQFF. The CDR3 DNA follows: TGTGCCAGCAGCCCTGGGACTAGCAGCTACAATGAGCAGTTCTTC. V and J are TRBV9 and TRBJ2-1, with 9 bases fitting TRBD2. This CDR3 spans 15 amino acids. The germline gives CDR1 SGDLS, CDR2 YYNGEE. J was trimmed by 3 bases and V by 4 bases; bases with no gene match: 5.